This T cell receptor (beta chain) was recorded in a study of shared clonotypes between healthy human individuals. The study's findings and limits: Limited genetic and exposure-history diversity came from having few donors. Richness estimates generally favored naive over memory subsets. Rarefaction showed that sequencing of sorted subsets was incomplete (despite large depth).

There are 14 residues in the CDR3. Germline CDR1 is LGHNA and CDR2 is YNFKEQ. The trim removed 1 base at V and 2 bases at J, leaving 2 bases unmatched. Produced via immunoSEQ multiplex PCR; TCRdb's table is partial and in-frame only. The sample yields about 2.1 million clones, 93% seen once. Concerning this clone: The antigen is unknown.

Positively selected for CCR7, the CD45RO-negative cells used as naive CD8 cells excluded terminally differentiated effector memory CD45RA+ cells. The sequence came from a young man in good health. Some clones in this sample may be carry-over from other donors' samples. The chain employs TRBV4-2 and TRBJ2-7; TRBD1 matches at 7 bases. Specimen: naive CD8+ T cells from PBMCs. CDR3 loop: CASSQGGQAYEQYF. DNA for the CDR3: TGTGCCAGCAGCCAAGGCGGACAGGCCTACGAGCAGTACTTC.